Given below is one TCR beta chain in context. Looked up from germline, CDR1 is SGHAT and CDR2 is FQNNGV. V shed 1 base and J shed 0 bases, with 14 bases lying between them. CDR3 size: 17 residues. Data came from immunoSEQ multiplex PCR; TCRdb stores just in-frame clones and leaves some out. This table holds fewer than 85,000 clones, 75% to 90% found once. The data are from a study of T cell clones after liver transplantation. Study-level information: Samples came from ITN030ST, which attempted immunosuppression withdrawal within 2 years of liver transplantation.

The rearrangement uses TRBV11-2 and TRBJ2-3; D gene ambiguous. This receptor was obtained from a human patient who received a liver transplant. Some T cells may have come from the graft donor. The material sequenced was CD4+ T cells from blood, taken at the 22-month timepoint. The CDR3 coding sequence is TGTGCCAGCAGCTTAGGCCCAGCGACCTACAGCACAGATACGCAGTATTTT. Residues: CASSLGPATYSTDTQYF.